These T cell receptor beta chains were read from a single sample in a study of blood T cells in healthy people across ages. TCRdb recomputed calls from the 5' RACE reads with MiXCR, one row per CDR3 protein. Among 2 million or so distinct CDR3 sequences listed, 49% were seen once. Specimen: blood. The receptors come from a woman aged 40 to 55 in good health. Both conserved end residues are part of each CDR3. A D gene is named only where the DNA matches it firmly. The size of a clone is reported for some rows only, either as once, few or many, or as a class for expanded clones.

CDR3 length,D gene,J gene,V gene,clone size,CDR3 protein,CDR3 DNA
15,NA,TRBJ1-5,TRBV4-1,NA,CASSQDAGRNQPQHF,TGCGCCAGCAGCCAAGACGCAGGGAGGAATCAGCCCCAGCATTTT
12,NA,TRBJ1-5,TRBV20-1,few,CSASRVYQPQHF,TGCAGTGCTAGCCGGGTTTATCAGCCCCAGCATTTT
13,NA,TRBJ1-4,TRBV29-1,NA,CSAVDAVDEKLFF,TGCAGCGCCGTGGACGCGGTCGACGAAAAACTGTTTTTT
13,TRBD2,TRBJ2-4,TRBV6-2/TRBV6-3,NA,CASRLAGENIQYF,TGTGCCAGCAGACTAGCGGGGGAAAACATTCAGTACTTC
15,NA,TRBJ2-4,TRBV7-2,NA,CASSQAGTAKNIQYF,TGTGCCAGCAGCCAAGCCGGGACAGCCAAAAACATTCAGTACTTC
14,TRBD1,TRBJ1-2,TRBV10-3,NA,CAISGTGLNYGYTF,TGTGCCATCAGTGGGACAGGGCTTAACTATGGCTACACCTTC
14,TRBD1,TRBJ2-7,TRBV10-3,NA,CAISGDRGNYEQYF,TGTGCCATCAGTGGGGACAGGGGGAACTACGAGCAGTACTTC
15,NA,TRBJ2-7,TRBV28,NA,CASSTSGFHPYEQYF,TGTGCCAGCAGCACCAGCGGATTTCACCCCTACGAGCAGTACTTC
15,NA,TRBJ2-6,TRBV4-2,few,CASSQDRGAANVLTF,TGTGCCAGCAGCCAAGACAGGGGAGCGGCCAACGTCCTGACTTTC
15,NA,TRBJ2-4,TRBV4-3,once,CASSGGRATAYGQYF,TGCGCCAGCAGCGGAGGTCGGGCCACAGCCTACGGGCAGTACTTC
13,NA,TRBJ2-5,TRBV4-2,once,CASSQLLSETQYF,TGTGCCAGCAGCCAATTATTATCAGAGACCCAGTACTTC
14,NA,TRBJ1-2,TRBV6-1,few,CASSALFDSYGYTF,TGTGCCAGCAGTGCCCTCTTCGACAGCTATGGCTACACCTTC
13,TRBD1,TRBJ2-1,TRBV4-3,NA,CASSHRGQDGQFF,TGCGCCAGCAGCCATCGGGGACAGGACGGTCAGTTCTTC
16,TRBD2,TRBJ2-5,TRBV4-1,NA,CASSQIGLAGQETQYF,TGCGCCAGCAGCCAAATCGGACTAGCGGGGCAAGAGACCCAGTACTTC
16,NA,TRBJ1-5,TRBV20-1,once,CSAGGKSRMSNQPQHF,TGCAGTGCTGGGGGAAAGTCAAGGATGAGCAATCAGCCCCAGCATTTT
13,NA,TRBJ1-1,TRBV6-4,NA,CASSAQPNTEAFF,TGTGCCAGCAGTGCACAGCCTAACACTGAAGCTTTCTTT
13,NA,TRBJ2-1,TRBV7-2,few,CASSLRTADEQFF,TGTGCCAGCAGCTTACGGACCGCCGATGAGCAGTTCTTC
15,TRBD2,TRBJ2-7,TRBV5-1,NA,CASSPRLAGVYEQYF,TGCGCCAGCAGCCCAAGACTAGCGGGGGTTTACGAGCAGTACTTC
16,TRBD1,TRBJ2-5,TRBV5-1,NA,CASSTRDRGLWETQYF,TGCGCCAGCAGCACGCGCGACAGGGGACTGTGGGAGACCCAGTACTTC
15,NA,TRBJ2-7,TRBV4-1,NA,CASSPLSPLDNEQYF,TGCGCCAGCAGCCCCTTGAGCCCCCTTGACAATGAGCAGTACTTC
14,NA,TRBJ1-2,TRBV7-9,NA,CASSLGQDFEGYTF,TGTGCCAGCAGCTTAGGACAGGACTTTGAAGGCTACACCTTC
13,NA,TRBJ2-5,TRBV20-1,NA,CSAGPTPEETQYF,TGCAGTGCCGGTCCTACTCCGGAAGAGACCCAGTACTTC
15,NA,TRBJ1-1,TRBV12-3/TRBV12-4,NA,CASTLGGAGNTEAFF,TGTGCCAGCACATTAGGGGGGGCAGGGAACACTGAAGCTTTCTTT
12,TRBD1,TRBJ2-7,TRBV5-1,many,CASSLDRGEQYF,TGCGCCAGCAGCTTGGACAGGGGCGAGCAGTACTTC
11,NA,TRBJ2-5,TRBV29-1,once,CSPRTGETQYF,TGCAGCCCGCGGACGGGGGAGACCCAGTACTTC
12,NA,TRBJ1-5,TRBV12-3/TRBV12-4,NA,CASSFWGQPQHF,TGTGCCAGCAGTTTCTGGGGTCAGCCCCAGCATTTT
13,NA,TRBJ2-7,TRBV28,few,CASTPTRVAEQYF,TGTGCCAGCACCCCCACAAGAGTCGCCGAGCAGTACTTC
16,NA,TRBJ2-6,TRBV7-2,NA,CASSLGQLSGANVLTF,TGTGCCAGCAGCTTAGGGCAGCTCTCTGGGGCCAACGTCCTGACTTTC
15,TRBD2,TRBJ2-1,TRBV6-5,NA,CASRPSSGGADEQFF,TGTGCCAGCAGGCCATCTAGCGGGGGGGCTGATGAGCAGTTCTTC
15,TRBD1,TRBJ2-5,TRBV29-1,few,CSVEGGQGVQETQYF,TGCAGCGTTGAAGGGGGACAGGGGGTTCAAGAGACCCAGTACTTC
16,TRBD2,TRBJ2-3,TRBV28,few,CASSPTGTTSTDTQYF,TGTGCCAGCAGCCCGACCGGGACTACGAGCACAGATACGCAGTATTTT
16,TRBD2,TRBJ2-3,TRBV7-9,NA,CASNFVLAPSTDTQYF,TGTGCCAGCAACTTCGTACTAGCGCCCAGCACAGATACGCAGTATTTT
15,NA,TRBJ2-5,TRBV15,NA,CATSRDRAGQETQYF,TGTGCCACCAGCAGAGATCGGGCAGGGCAAGAGACCCAGTACTTC
13,NA,TRBJ1-4,TRBV7-2,NA,CASSLRAIEKLFF,TGTGCCAGCAGCTTAAGAGCCATTGAAAAACTGTTTTTT
16,TRBD1,TRBJ1-6,TRBV20-1,few,CSARDRGQSYNSPLHF,TGCAGTGCTAGGGACAGGGGGCAGTCCTATAATTCACCCCTCCACTTT
15,TRBD2,TRBJ2-7,TRBV7-2,few,CASSSLAGGFYEQYF,TGTGCCAGCAGCTCCTTAGCGGGGGGGTTCTACGAGCAGTACTTC
14,NA,TRBJ1-2,TRBV11-2,NA,CASSRGRGDYGYTF,TGTGCCAGCAGCCGGGGCCGGGGCGACTATGGCTACACCTTC
17,TRBD2,TRBJ2-7,TRBV9,NA,CASSVAGSGGASYEQYF,TGTGCCAGCAGCGTAGCCGGCAGCGGGGGGGCTTCCTACGAGCAGTACTTC
15,NA,TRBJ2-1,TRBV7-2,NA,CANSLEVTPYREQFF,TGTGCCAACAGCTTAGAAGTGACTCCCTACCGAGAGCAGTTCTTC
14,NA,TRBJ2-7,TRBV7-3,NA,CASSRRRVRYEQYF,TGTGCCAGCAGCCGTCGACGAGTAAGGTACGAGCAGTACTTC